The 28 T cell receptor beta chains listed next were all sequenced from one sample in a study of CD8 T cells in Susac syndrome. With random hexamers, roughly 0.45 to 1 ug RNA was reverse transcribed. Using its own MiXCR run on the immunoSEQ multiplex PCR reads, TCRdb lists one record per CDR3 protein. In the table there are 250,000 to 300,000 distinct CDR3 sequences, around 84% of which are singletons. Sequenced material: CD8+ T cells from PBMCs. The receptors derive from a human donor with multiple sclerosis.

In its sample, this clonotype was seen a few times. CDR3 DNA: TGTGCCAGCAGCCAAGTCATGGGGTATGAGCAGTTCTTC. As protein: CASSQVMGYEQFF. The chain recombines TRBV3-1 with TRBJ2-1; D not resolved. The germline V gene has CDR1 LGHDT and CDR2 YNNKEL (reference sequence). Between the trimmed V and J ends, which lost 1 base and 8 bases, there was a span of 9 bases. The CDR3 covers 13 residues.

The rearrangement links TRBV28 to TRBJ2-7, with 7 bases matching TRBD1. The CDR3 totals 17 residues. Germline lookup yields CDR1 MDHEN and CDR2 SYDVKM. Losses at the gene ends were 4 bases for V and 0 bases for J; bases not matched to a gene: 12. This chain's CDR3 is CASSSPRTGLSSYEQYF. The CDR3 region has the DNA TGTGCCAGCAGTTCTCCGCGGACAGGCTTAAGCTCCTACGAGCAGTACTTC.

The gene calls are TRBV7-9 and TRBJ2-1; D may be TRBD1 or TRBD2 (6 bases each). Trimming pared 3 bases from V and 9 bases from J, leaving 12 bases between. Per germline, CDR1 SEHNR and CDR2 FQNEAQ (reference sequence). This CDR3 contains 13 residues. CDR3 DNA sequence: TGTGCCAGCAGCTTGGGGGGCCTGGGTGAGCAGTTCTTC. Translating gives CASSLGGLGEQFF.

The chain employs TRBV20-1 and TRBJ2-7, with D uncertain. In germline, CDR1 is DFQATT, CDR2 SNEGSKA (reference sequence). Trimming left V 3 bases short and J 2 bases short, with 11 bases between. This CDR3 has 13 residues. CDR3 loop: CSASVGSPYEQYF. The CDR3 DNA follows: TGCAGTGCTAGCGTAGGCAGTCCCTACGAGCAGTACTTC.

The chain combines TRBV9 with TRBJ2-7; TRBD2 matches at 8 bases. The CDR3 extends over 13 amino acids. Germline V gene lookup returns CDR1 SGDLS and CDR2 YYNGEE. V trimming: 0 bases; J trimming: 5 bases; junction bases outside the gene matches: 1. CDR3 nucleotide sequence: TGTGCCAGCAGCGTAGGGGGACTAGACGAGCAGTACTTC. Residues: CASSVGGLDEQYF.

The chain joins TRBV7-2 to TRBJ1-6; no clear D. V lost 1 base, J lost 6 bases, and 16 bases lay in between. In germline, CDR1 is SGHTA, CDR2 FQGNSA. CDR3 length: 17 residues. CDR3 sequence (DNA): TGTGCCAGCAGCTTAGTACTCGGGCTCTCGGGTAATTCACCCCTCCACTTT. Its protein is CASSLVLGLSGNSPLHF.

J is TRBJ2-7 and V is TRBV12-3 or TRBV12-4; D not resolved. There are 14 residues in the CDR3. V lost 4 bases and J lost 2, with 12 bases in between. CDR3 amino acids: CASSYSWGPYEQYF. The DNA for the CDR3 is TGTGCCAGCAGTTATTCTTGGGGTCCCTACGAGCAGTACTTC.

J is TRBJ2-7 and V is TRBV7-2; D is unresolved. Trimming pared 2 bases from V and 7 bases from J, leaving 9 bases between. Germline V gene sequence: CDR1 SGHTA, CDR2 FQGNSA. This CDR3 comprises 12 residues. The CDR3 is CASSLLLWEQYF. In DNA form, the CDR3 reads TGTGCCAGCAGCTTACTGCTCTGGGAGCAGTACTTC.

The chain carries TRBV9 and TRBJ2-7; no firm D call. Germline CDR1 reads SGDLS; CDR2 reads YYNGEE. CDR3 length: 15 amino acids. V was trimmed by 0 bases and J by 0 bases, leaving 10 bases between them. CDR3 nucleotide sequence: TGTGCCAGCAGCGTAGCTTGGCAGGTCTCCTACGAGCAGTACTTC. Protein: CASSVAWQVSYEQYF.

V and J are TRBV20-1 and TRBJ2-5; D gene uncertain. Germline loops: CDR1 DFQATT, CDR2 SNEGSKA (reference sequence). The CDR3 runs to 14 residues. V was clipped by 2 bases and J by 5 bases, with 15 bases between them. CDR3 DNA sequence: TGCAGTGCTAGACCGGCCCTCCCCGGGGAGACCCAGTACTTC. Amino acid sequence: CSARPALPGETQYF.

The chain joins TRBV10-3 to TRBJ1-2; D perhaps matches TRBD1 (5 bases). CDR1 is ENHRY and CDR2 is SYGVKD in the germline V gene. Trimming stripped 7 bases from V and 1 base from J, with 13 bases between. The CDR3 length is 14 residues. The CDR3 coding sequence is TGTGCCATCACAAGAGGGGACTTTAACTATGGCTACACCTTC. As protein: CAITRGDFNYGYTF.

The chain links TRBV2 to TRBJ2-7; 9 bases fit TRBD2. V shed 3 bases and J 5 bases; nucleotides not matched to a gene: 5. This CDR3 is built from 14 residues. Germline CDR1 SNHLY, CDR2 FYNNEI. The CDR3, as DNA: TGTGCCAGCAGTGACCTAGCGGGAAGAAACGAGCAGTACTTC. It is translated as CASSDLAGRNEQYF.

In its sample, this clonotype was seen a few times. The rearrangement uses TRBV9 and TRBJ2-7, with D maybe TRBD1 (6 bases). V was trimmed by 3 bases and J by 5 bases, leaving 15 bases between them. Germline V gene lookup returns CDR1 SGDLS and CDR2 YYNGEE. The CDR3 length is 14 residues. The CDR3 DNA follows: TGTGCCAGCAGCGGGCAGGGTAGGGGGAACGAGCAGTACTTC. As protein: CASSGQGRGNEQYF.

This sequence joins TRBV27 and TRBJ2-1, with D possibly TRBD2 on 6 matching bases. V was shortened by 2 bases and J by 10 bases, with 15 bases between the two germline ends. Germline V gene lookup returns CDR1 MNHEY and CDR2 SMNVEV (reference sequence). CDR3 length: 14 residues. The CDR3 reads CASSLGGGSTEQFF. CDR3 nucleotides: TGTGCCAGCAGTTTAGGTGGAGGGAGTACCGAGCAGTTCTTC.

The CDR3 DNA is TGTGCCAGCAGTTTAGTTTCGACAGGGGAATATGGCTACACCTTC. As protein: CASSLVSTGEYGYTF. The chain is built from TRBV28 and TRBJ1-2, with TRBD1 matching 8 bases. Germline trimming cut 2 bases from V and 5 bases from J; bases unmatched to any gene: 7. Germline CDR1 is MDHEN and CDR2 is SYDVKM. The CDR3 covers 15 residues.

V usage is TRBV28 and J usage is TRBJ2-7; TRBD1 matches 7 bases. V trimming: 10 bases; J trimming: 2 bases; junction bases outside the gene matches: 5. This CDR3 has 12 amino acids. CDR1 is MDHEN, CDR2 SYDVKM, per germline. The CDR3 is CATGGNPYEQYF. Here the CDR3 DNA reads TGTGCCACAGGGGGAAACCCCTACGAGCAGTACTTC. The variable domain in full, with the rest retrieved from reference TRBV28 and TRBJ2-7, is DVKVTQSSRYLVKRTGEKVFLECVQDMDHENMFWYRQDPGLGLRLIYFSYDVKMKEKGDIPEGYSVSREKKERFSLILESASTNQTSMYLCATGGNPYEQYFGPGTRLTVT.

This chain links TRBV11-2 with TRBJ2-7, with D perhaps TRBD1 or TRBD2 (5 bases each). The V gene lost 2 bases and the J gene lost 3 bases, with 23 bases spanning the gap. In germline, CDR1 is SGHAT, CDR2 FQNNGV. The CDR3 consists of 18 residues. CDR3 in DNA: TGTGCCAGCAGCTTAAGGTTCCCCGTGGGGGTCTCCATCTACGAGCAGTACTTC. It translates to CASSLRFPVGVSIYEQYF.

This sequence joins TRBV20-1 and TRBJ2-1; no clear D gene. Germline V gives CDR1 DFQATT, CDR2 SNEGSKA (reference sequence). V gave up 7 bases and J gave up 7 bases, with 11 bases separating them. The CDR3 consists of 11 residues. Written as DNA, the CDR3 is TGCAGTGGGCTAGTCTATAATGAGCAGTTCTTC. This sequence encodes CSGLVYNEQFF.

CDR3 nucleotide sequence: TGTGCCAGCAGTGAACTGGGACTAGCGGGAGATCTGGACGAGCAGTACTTC. It translates to CASSELGLAGDLDEQYF. V gene TRBV25-1 combines with J gene TRBJ2-7, with TRBD2 identical over 14 bases. The CDR3 length is 17 residues. The V segment lost 2 bases and the J segment 5 bases; nucleotides outside the gene matches: 8. Per germline, CDR1 MGHDK and CDR2 SYGVNS.

The gene calls are TRBV19 and TRBJ2-2, with D uncertain. The germline V gene has CDR1 LNHDA and CDR2 SQIVND (reference sequence). The germline V and J ends were trimmed by 3 bases and 1 base, with 6 bases remaining between them. The CDR3 totals 14 residues. CDR3 protein: CASSIPRNTGELFF. For the CDR3, the DNA is TGTGCCAGTAGTATCCCCAGGAACACCGGGGAGCTGTTTTTT.

This chain joins TRBV9 and TRBJ2-3; 13 bases align to TRBD2. CDR1 SGDLS and CDR2 YYNGEE come from the germline V gene. There are 16 residues in the CDR3. The ends lost 0 bases at V and 5 bases at J; junction bases unmatched: 3. The CDR3 region is CASSVGTSGSRDTQYF. CDR3 bases: TGTGCCAGCAGCGTAGGGACTAGCGGGAGTAGAGATACGCAGTATTTT.

V gene TRBV15 combines with J gene TRBJ2-4, with 10 bases aligning to TRBD1. This CDR3 has 16 amino acids. V lost 3 bases to trimming and J lost 8 bases; unmatched junction nucleotides: 10. Germline CDR1 and CDR2: LNHNV and YYDKDF (reference sequence). CDR3: CATSRAPGTGVYIQYF. CDR3 in DNA: TGTGCCACCAGCAGGGCACCGGGGACAGGGGTTTACATTCAGTACTTC.

The chain links TRBV10-3 to TRBJ1-2; D possibly corresponds to TRBD1 (6 bases). The germline gives CDR1 ENHRY, CDR2 SYGVKD. The CDR3 runs to 15 residues. Trimming pared 8 bases from V and 8 bases from J, leaving 24 bases between. The CDR3 DNA reads as TGTGCCATCGGGGCCGGGGGCGGAGGTTTGAGCGGCTACACCTTC. Its translation is CAIGAGGGGLSGYTF.

This chain joins TRBV11-2 and TRBJ2-3; D ambiguous. Germline V CDR1 and CDR2: SGHAT, FQNNGV. CDR3 length: 14 residues. The V and J ends lost 1 base and 5 bases respectively, with 10 bases between them. The CDR3 nucleotides are TGTGCCAGCAGCTTAGGACGGTTCAGAGATACGCAGTATTTT. It codes for CASSLGRFRDTQYF.

V is TRBV7-9 and J is TRBJ2-7; 8 bases are a match to TRBD1. This CDR3 is built from 15 residues. The V segment lost 4 bases and the J segment 4 bases; nucleotides outside the gene matches: 9. The V gene's germline CDR1 is SEHNR and CDR2 FQNEAQ (reference sequence). CDR3 nucleotide sequence: TGTGCCAGCAGCTCCCCGGACAGGGAGGCTTACGAGCAGTACTTC. This codes for CASSSPDREAYEQYF.

The chain joins TRBV2 to TRBJ1-5, with unresolved D. V was clipped by 3 bases and J by 1 base, with 4 bases between them. The CDR3 extends over 13 amino acids. The germline V gene encodes CDR1 SNHLY and CDR2 FYNNEI. CDR3 DNA sequence: TGTGCCAGCAGTGAGCTCAGCAATCAGCCCCAGCATTTT. It specifies CASSELSNQPQHF. Drawing the rest from reference TRBV2 and TRBJ1-5, the complete variable domain is EPEVTQTPSHQVTQMGQEVILRCVPISNHLYFYWYRQILGQKVEFLVSFYNNEISEKSEIFDDQFSVERPDGSNFTLKIRSTKLEDSAMYFCASSELSNQPQHFGDGTRLSIL.

The V and J genes are TRBV5-6 and TRBJ2-2; 10 bases fit TRBD2. The CDR3 has 17 amino acids. CDR1 SGHDT and CDR2 YYEEEE come from the germline V gene. The junction had 6 bases not matched to a gene; V was cut back by 0 bases and J by 4 bases. CDR3 sequence (DNA): TGTGCCAGCAGCTTGGGGACTAGCGGAGAAATCACCGGGGAGCTGTTTTTT. This translates into CASSLGTSGEITGELFF.

J is TRBJ2-6 and V is TRBV18, with 7 nucleotides matching TRBD1. Trimming cost V 3 bases and J 4 bases; bases outside gene matches: 6. Per germline, CDR1 KGHSH and CDR2 LQKENI. The CDR3 contains 16 residues. DNA of the CDR3: TGTGCCAGCTCACCTTCCGGACAGGCCGGGGCCAACGTCCTGACTTTC. Its protein product is CASSPSGQAGANVLTF. The full variable domain, with the rest looked up from reference TRBV18 and TRBJ2-6, is NAGVMQNPRHLVRRRGQEARLRCSPMKGHSHVYWYRQLPEEGLKFMVYLQKENIIDESGMPKERFSAEFPKEGPSILRIQQVVRGDSAAYFCASSPSGQAGANVLTFGAGSRLTVL.